This is a list of T cell receptor beta chains from one sample in a study of T cells in Graves' hyperthyroidism and ophthalmopathy. TCRdb redid the calling of the multiplex PCR reads with MiXCR, one entry per CDR3 protein. This sample has some 350,000 distinct CDR3 sequences; 20% to 25% occur once, and the top ten carry more than 60%. The sample consisted of blood. The source is a man aged 45 to 65 with Graves' hyperthyroidism. CDR3s include the opening cysteine and the closing phenylalanine or tryptophan. A D gene is named only where the DNA matches it firmly. Only part of the rows carry a size: once, few, many, or a class if the clone is expanded.

J: TRBJ2-3; size: .; D: TRBD1; V: TRBV19; DNA: TGTGCCAGTATGACAGGGGCCCGCCAGGAGGATACGCAGTATTTT; CDR3: CASMTGARQEDTQYF
J: TRBJ2-1; size: many; D: TRBD1; V: TRBV27; DNA: TGTGCCAGCAGTCCGATTCCCGGGACAGGGGTGGCTGAGCAGTTCTTC; CDR3: CASSPIPGTGVAEQFF
J: TRBJ2-7; size: many; D: TRBD1; V: TRBV2; DNA: TGTGCCAGCAGGGAACAGGGGAGCTCCTACGAGCAGTACTTC; CDR3: CASREQGSSYEQYF
J: TRBJ2-7; size: .; D: .; V: TRBV4-2; DNA: TGTGCCAGCAGCCAAGGTCTTGCGGGAACATTCTACGAGCAGTACTTC; CDR3: CASSQGLAGTFYEQYF
J: TRBJ2-3; size: few; D: TRBD2; V: TRBV29-1; DNA: TGCAGCGTTTCCGGGACTAGCGGGAGTGGCACAGATACGCAGTATTTT; CDR3: CSVSGTSGSGTDTQYF
J: TRBJ2-7; size: .; D: TRBD2; V: TRBV6-1; DNA: TGTGCCAGCAGCGGGACTAGCGGGAAGTCTTACGAGCAGTACTTC; CDR3: CASSGTSGKSYEQYF
J: TRBJ1-1; size: many; D: .; V: TRBV6-1; DNA: TGTGCCAGCAGCCCCCGGGGGTCCCGGGACACTGAAGCTTTCTTT; CDR3: CASSPRGSRDTEAFF
J: TRBJ2-7; size: .; D: .; V: TRBV29-1; DNA: TGCAGCGTTACTTCGAACGGGAAGTACGAGCAGTACTTC; CDR3: CSVTSNGKYEQYF
J: TRBJ2-5; size: few; D: TRBD2; V: TRBV7-3; DNA: TGTGCCAGCAGCCTCGGGACTAGCGGGAGCCCCCAGTACTTC; CDR3: CASSLGTSGSPQYF
J: TRBJ2-7; size: .; D: TRBD2; V: TRBV12-3/TRBV12-4; DNA: TGTGCCAGCGGCAGGTCTAGCGGGAGAAATCACGAGCAGTACTTC; CDR3: CASGRSSGRNHEQYF
J: TRBJ2-7; size: many; D: TRBD2; V: TRBV5-1; DNA: TGCGCCAGCAGCTTGGGACCGGGAGGGCCAGGGGAGCAGTACTTC; CDR3: CASSLGPGGPGEQYF
J: TRBJ2-1; size: .; D: TRBD2; V: TRBV27; DNA: TGTGCCAGCAGTTTATCTGCTAGCGGGAAATACAATGAGCAGTTCTTC; CDR3: CASSLSASGKYNEQFF
J: TRBJ2-1; size: many; D: .; V: TRBV11-2; DNA: TGTGCCAGCAGCTTATCGGATTCCGGATACAATGAGCAGTTCTTC; CDR3: CASSLSDSGYNEQFF
J: TRBJ1-5; size: .; D: TRBD1; V: TRBV20-1; DNA: TGCAGTGCTAGAAAAGGAGGGGGCGGTCAGCCCCAGCATTTT; CDR3: CSARKGGGGQPQHF
J: TRBJ1-4; size: .; D: .; V: TRBV5-4; DNA: TGTGCCAGCAGCGAAGGGGGGACTAATGAAAAACTGTTTTTT; CDR3: CASSEGGTNEKLFF
J: TRBJ2-3; size: many; D: TRBD1; V: TRBV11-1; DNA: TGTGCCAGCAGCTACCGGGACAGGAGCACAGATACGCAGTATTTT; CDR3: CASSYRDRSTDTQYF
J: TRBJ2-7; size: .; D: TRBD2; V: TRBV19; DNA: TGTGCCAGTCATGGCGGGAGCTCCTACGAGCAGTACTTC; CDR3: CASHGGSSYEQYF
J: TRBJ2-7; size: .; D: .; V: TRBV6-1; DNA: TGTGCCAGCAGTGAGAAACTAGTTCAGAACGAGCAGTACTTC; CDR3: CASSEKLVQNEQYF
J: TRBJ2-1; size: few; D: TRBD2; V: TRBV24-1; DNA: TGTGCCACCAGTGATGCCCTGGGACTAGCGGGAGCTGAGCAGTTCTTC; CDR3: CATSDALGLAGAEQFF
J: TRBJ2-5; size: many; D: .; V: TRBV3-1; DNA: TGTGCCAGCAGCCAATGGGGGAGACAAGAGACCCAGTACTTC; CDR3: CASSQWGRQETQYF
J: TRBJ2-5; size: .; D: TRBD1; V: TRBV28; DNA: TGTGCCAGCAGTTCCCAAGCCCAAGGGGGCGCGTGGGAGACCCAGTACTTC; CDR3: CASSSQAQGGAWETQYF
J: TRBJ2-1; size: .; D: TRBD2; V: TRBV6-9; DNA: TGTGCCAGCAGCTTAGAGTTAACTAGCGGGAGCCCCGAGCAGTTCTTC; CDR3: CASSLELTSGSPEQFF
J: TRBJ2-4; size: .; D: TRBD2; V: TRBV29-1; DNA: TGCAGCGCGGGACTAGCGGGAGATGGTGGCATTCAGTACTTC; CDR3: CSAGLAGDGGIQYF
J: TRBJ1-2; size: .; D: .; V: TRBV10-3; DNA: TGTGCCATCAGAGAGACAAACCGAAATGGCTACACCTTC; CDR3: CAIRETNRNGYTF
J: TRBJ2-5; size: many; D: TRBD1; V: TRBV2; DNA: TGTGCCAGCAGAGTCCGGGACAGGGCAGAGACCCAGTACTTC; CDR3: CASRVRDRAETQYF
J: TRBJ2-1; size: .; D: TRBD1; V: TRBV19; DNA: TGTGCCAGTAGTCGACAGGGTCACTACAATGAGCAGTTCTTC; CDR3: CASSRQGHYNEQFF
J: TRBJ1-5; size: few; D: TRBD1; V: TRBV29-1; DNA: TGCAGCGTTGAAGATTCCGCAGGGGGTGATCAGCCCCAGCATTTT; CDR3: CSVEDSAGGDQPQHF
J: TRBJ2-3; size: .; D: .; V: TRBV10-3; DNA: TGTGCCATCAGTGAAGCAGATACGCAGTATTTT; CDR3: CAISEADTQYF
J: TRBJ2-7; size: .; D: .; V: TRBV18; DNA: TGTGCCAGCTCACGGCAGGACAGCGAAAGCTACGAGCAGTACTTC; CDR3: CASSRQDSESYEQYF
J: TRBJ2-3; size: many; D: TRBD1; V: TRBV12-3/TRBV12-4; DNA: TGTGCCAGCAGTTTCAGGGGGCGAGATACGCAGTATTTT; CDR3: CASSFRGRDTQYF
J: TRBJ2-7; size: few; D: TRBD1; V: TRBV30; DNA: TGTGCCTGGTCAGGTTGGGACAGGCCTTCCTACGAGCAGTACTTC; CDR3: CAWSGWDRPSYEQYF
J: TRBJ2-1; size: many; D: TRBD2; V: TRBV3-1; DNA: TGTGCCAGCAGCGTGCCGGGACTAGCGGGGTACAATGAGCAGTTCTTC; CDR3: CASSVPGLAGYNEQFF
J: TRBJ2-3; size: few; D: TRBD2; V: TRBV7-9; DNA: TGTGCCAAAGGGACTAGCGGGAGAGAAGGCACAGATACGCAGTATTTT; CDR3: CAKGTSGREGTDTQYF
J: TRBJ2-7; size: .; D: TRBD2; V: TRBV27; DNA: TGTGCCAGCAGCAAAAGGGCAGCGGGAGACTACGAGCAGTACTTC; CDR3: CASSKRAAGDYEQYF
J: TRBJ1-2; size: .; D: .; V: TRBV6-1; DNA: TGTGCCAGCATGACGCGGTCGGGTGGCTATGGCTACACCTTC; CDR3: CASMTRSGGYGYTF
J: TRBJ2-6; size: .; D: TRBD2; V: TRBV27; DNA: TGTGCCAGCAGAGGGGGGTTAGGACTAGCATCTGGGGCCAACGTCCTGACTTTC; CDR3: CASRGGLGLASGANVLTF
J: TRBJ2-5; size: many; D: .; V: TRBV3-1; DNA: TGTGCCAGCAGCCCTAGGACAGTCGGGGAGACCCAGTACTTC; CDR3: CASSPRTVGETQYF
J: TRBJ2-1; size: few; D: .; V: TRBV15; DNA: TGTGCCACCAGCAGTGGTTGGGGGCGTGATGAGCAGTTCTTC; CDR3: CATSSGWGRDEQFF
J: TRBJ2-2; size: .; D: TRBD2; V: TRBV6-2/TRBV6-3; DNA: TGTGCCAGCAGTTACGGCCGGGGGGACGGGGAGCTGTTTTTT; CDR3: CASSYGRGDGELFF
J: TRBJ2-3; size: few; D: TRBD2; V: TRBV4-1; DNA: TGCGCCAGCAGCCAGTCTGGACTAGCGGGAACAGATACGCAGTATTTT; CDR3: CASSQSGLAGTDTQYF
J: TRBJ2-7; size: few; D: TRBD2; V: TRBV6-1; DNA: TGTGCCAGCAGGGGACTAGCGGGAGTCTACGAGCAGTACTTC; CDR3: CASRGLAGVYEQYF
J: TRBJ2-5; size: few; D: .; V: TRBV24-1; DNA: TGTGCCACCAGTGATTTACAGACCCAGTACTTC; CDR3: CATSDLQTQYF
J: TRBJ2-7; size: many; D: .; V: TRBV2; DNA: TGTGCCAGCAGTCGGGGACCACTAGGGTTCGAGCAGTACTTC; CDR3: CASSRGPLGFEQYF
J: TRBJ2-1; size: .; D: .; V: TRBV9; DNA: TGTGCCAGCAGCAAATCCGGGACTCCGGGGCTCAATGAGCAGTTCTTC; CDR3: CASSKSGTPGLNEQFF
J: TRBJ2-7; size: few; D: .; V: TRBV6-1; DNA: TGTGCCAGCACCTCTCCGGGGGACCCCTACGAGCAGTACTTC; CDR3: CASTSPGDPYEQYF
J: TRBJ2-5; size: .; D: TRBD1; V: TRBV7-2; DNA: TGTGCCAGCAGCGCTCGGGACAGGGAGAAGACCCAGTACTTC; CDR3: CASSARDREKTQYF
J: TRBJ2-7; size: .; D: TRBD1; V: TRBV3-1; DNA: TGTGCCAGCAGTCTCCGCGGGACAGGTCAAGTCCGCTTC; CDR3: CASSLRGTGQVRF
J: TRBJ2-7; size: few; D: .; V: TRBV14; DNA: TGTGCCAGCAGCCAATCCGGGGCCCGCTACGCAGAGCAGTACTTC; CDR3: CASSQSGARYAEQYF
J: TRBJ2-7; size: few; D: TRBD2; V: TRBV7-2; DNA: TGTGCCAGCAGCTTAGAGGGACTAGCGGGAGGGGAGCAGTACTTC; CDR3: CASSLEGLAGGEQYF
J: TRBJ2-1; size: few; D: TRBD2; V: TRBV19; DNA: TGTGCCAGTAGTATCCGCCCACTAGCGGGAGATTTAAATGAGCAGTTCTTC; CDR3: CASSIRPLAGDLNEQFF
J: TRBJ1-2; size: .; D: .; V: TRBV7-2; DNA: TGTGCCAAGTCTGGGGGACGGCAGAACTATGGCTACACCTTC; CDR3: CAKSGGRQNYGYTF
J: TRBJ2-7; size: .; D: TRBD2; V: TRBV12-3/TRBV12-4; DNA: TGTGCCAGCAGTGTTGGACTAGCAGTCTACGAGCAGTACTTC; CDR3: CASSVGLAVYEQYF
J: TRBJ2-7; size: .; D: TRBD1; V: TRBV27; DNA: TGTGCCAGCAGTTTGTTACCCGGGACAGCCTCCTACGAGCAGTACTTC; CDR3: CASSLLPGTASYEQYF
J: TRBJ2-3; size: .; D: TRBD2; V: TRBV5-4; DNA: TGTGCCAGCAGCTTGGCCCCTAGCGGGGCAGATACGCAGTATTTT; CDR3: CASSLAPSGADTQYF